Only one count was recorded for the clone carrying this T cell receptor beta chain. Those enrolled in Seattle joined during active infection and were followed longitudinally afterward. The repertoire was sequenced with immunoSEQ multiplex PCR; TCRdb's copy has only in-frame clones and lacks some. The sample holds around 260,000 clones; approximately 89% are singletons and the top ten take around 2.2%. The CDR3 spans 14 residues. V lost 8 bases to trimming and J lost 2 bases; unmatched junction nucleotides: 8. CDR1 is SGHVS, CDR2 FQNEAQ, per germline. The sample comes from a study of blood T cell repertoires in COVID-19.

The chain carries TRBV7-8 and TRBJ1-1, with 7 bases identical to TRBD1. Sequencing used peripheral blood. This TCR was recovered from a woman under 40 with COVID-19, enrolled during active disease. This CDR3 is CASSGTDPNTEAFF. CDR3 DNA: TGTGCCAGCTCCGGGACAGATCCTAACACTGAAGCTTTCTTT. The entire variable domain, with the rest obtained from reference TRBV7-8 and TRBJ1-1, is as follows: GAGVSQSPRYKVAKRGQDVALRCDPISGHVSLFWYQQALGQGPEFLTYFQNEAQLDKSGLPSDRFFAERPEGSVSTLKIQRTQQEDSAVYLCASSGTDPNTEAFFGQGTRLTVV.